This T cell receptor (beta chain) was sequenced for a study of blood T cells in healthy people across ages. Comments on this clonotype: What it binds is unknown.

The CDR3 totals 16 residues. V shed 0 bases, J shed 11 bases, and the junction held 14 bases outside the gene matches. Germline assignment: CDR1 SQVTM and CDR2 ANQGSEA. Together with a sample-barcoded 5' primer, a J-beta primer mix was included in a second PCR lasting roughly 6 to 12 cycles. TCRdb itself ran the 5' RACE reads through MiXCR, one entry per CDR3 protein. The repertoire holds roughly 800,000 distinct CDR3 sequences, with about 62% as singletons. Points from the study as a whole: Unsorted PBMC input precluded a conclusive naive versus antigen-experienced comparison. Diversity figures based on one million T cells were deemed too low. When set beside aged donors, long-lived donors presented more naive CD4+ cells and higher diversity.

This chain joins TRBV29-1 and TRBJ2-5; TRBD2 agrees at 11 bases. This clonotype originated in a man younger than 45 in good health. Sequencing input: blood. CDR3 amino acids: CSVEDGLAGGANEQYF. The CDR3 DNA follows: TGCAGCGTTGAAGACGGACTAGCGGGCGGTGCCAATGAGCAGTACTTC.